This T cell receptor (beta chain) emerged from a study of blood T cells in healthy people across ages. Points from the study as a whole: PBMCs were not sorted, which prevented a conclusive comparison of naive versus antigen-experienced cells.

The CDR3 sequence is 14 residues long. Trimming removed 4 bases from V and 6 bases from J, with 15 bases in between. CDR1 is MDHEN and CDR2 is SYDVKM in the germline V gene. Sample donors were healthy Caucasian individuals that came from Russia, aged roughly 6 to 95. The study isolated at least 6.5 million PBMCs from each sample. This clonotype was counted only a few times. Its antigen is undetermined. Combining a sample-barcoded 5' primer with a J-beta primer mix, a second PCR ran for roughly 6 to 12 cycles. TCRdb called the 5' RACE reads again in MiXCR, with one record for every CDR3 protein. The sample consists of around 1.5 million distinct CDR3 sequences, roughly a third of them appearing once.

Sequencing was done on a sample of blood. The TCR comes from a woman younger than 45 in good health. J is TRBJ1-2 and V is TRBV28; D call uncertain. The CDR3 coding sequence is TGTGCCAGCAGTTCAGACTTTGAAGTGAATGGCTACACCTTC. Translated, it gives CASSSDFEVNGYTF.